Below, one T cell receptor (beta chain) is given with its context. This clonotype was detected only a few times. Its target antigen remains unknown. Base-call qualities are not available, and no considerably larger clone is one nucleotide away. This specimen comes from a study of post-analysis software for immune sequencing data (dated by TCRdb to about 2015). Study-level background: Relapsing-remitting, secondary progressive and progressive-relapsing multiple sclerosis were recorded as disease courses, and subtype annotation was lacking for some patients. Patient repertoires were compared against about a dozen previously published healthy control repertoires from donors aged about 6 to 26 years. A subset of samples was prepared in parallel using single-end sample barcoding, then pooled and co-amplified after Illumina adapter ligation. Broader findings and caveats from the paper: Significantly higher frequencies in patients than in controls were found for roughly 5 TRBV segments, including TRBV5-6, TRBV5-1 and TRBV20-1. The control group was slightly older than the multiple sclerosis patient group. Normalized Chao1 diversity was significantly lower in multiple sclerosis patients than controls, suggesting substantial peripheral T-cell clonal expansion. Direct clustering with F measure revealed strong co-clustering of samples prepared in the same batch, which led to a batch-effect correction.

To prepare the library, PCR was applied. Instrument on record: Illumina HiSeq 2500. To reduce PCR and sequencing biases, unique molecular identifiers were incorporated into the TCR beta cDNA libraries. Per 1 to 10 million input T cells, approximately 500,000 cDNA molecules were obtained, such that each molecule approximated one T cell. The patient libraries were prepared and sequenced with the same protocol used for the earlier healthy control dataset. Samples belonging to the same batch were prepared together, multiplexed and sequenced on a shared HiSeq lane. Per the authors' processing: Raw barcoded reads were processed with MIGEC, discarding single-read molecular identifier groups before consensus assembly and CDR3 extraction. Clonotype tables were post-analysed with VDJtools, normalizing diversity by down-sampling all datasets to the smallest sample size. Repertoire overlap clustering matched CDR3 amino acid but not nucleotide sequences to correct batch-related cross-sample contamination. TCRdb applied fastp at Q25 and MiXCR to the public reads, then kept only in-frame beta chains. Entries that share a CDR3 protein sequence are merged under the most common genes and DNA. The V and J calls and clone size come from TCRdb's table, not from the authors' own analysis. In all, the sample holds roughly 800,000 distinct CDR3 sequences, and about 53% of those were seen once. 4% to 5.5% of the sample comes from the top ten.

TCR beta repertoires were profiled from peripheral blood of about a dozen young patients with multiple sclerosis to demonstrate the VDJtools post-analysis software. Multiple sclerosis patients were children and adolescents aged about 6 to 16 years. From cysteine to phenylalanine, the CDR3 is 14 amino acids long. Only the CDR3 region is kept as DNA, spanning 42 bases read in frame from base 1. V is clipped by 5 bases and J by 6 bases, and the sequence between their germline boundaries is 14 bases long. According to the germline V gene, CDR1 reads ENHRY and CDR2 reads SYGVKD. The receptor chain draws on TRBV10-3 and TRBJ2-1; 5 matching bases give a weak D call of TRBD2. This clonotype was obtained from a girl aged 10-17 years with multiple sclerosis. Sequenced material: blood. The nucleotide sequence reads as follows: TGTGCCATCAGTCCAATGATAGCGAGCAATGAGCAGTTCTTC. It encodes CAISPMIASNEQFF.